This record covers a single TCR beta chain. This clonotype occurred many times. Its binding antigen is unknown. The sample holds no much larger clone one base away, and base qualities are not on file. This specimen's time point label, interpreted: patch test 1, 2 weeks after DPC sensitization. Per the publication, the treatment or condition label means: therapeutic diphenylcyclopropenone sensitization with weekly scalp DPC. Total RNA was extracted from unfractionated whole blood that had been collected in Tempus Blood RNA tubes. Blood at each patch-test visit was drawn before the patch test was applied. Eligible patients were aged 18 to 70, diagnosed with alopecia, deemed suitable for DPC therapy, and excluded if pregnant. Trimming takes 2 bases off V and 1 base off J; junction bases not matched to a gene: 2. As encoded in the germline V gene (reference sequence), CDR1 is LGHDT while CDR2 is YNNKEL. The CDR3 runs 16 residues from the cysteine to the phenylalanine. Kept here is only the CDR3 DNA, which spans 48 bases and is read in frame from base 1.

The library relied on RACE. TCRdb shows the sequencer as NextSeq 500. During library preparation, unique molecular identifiers were attached to individual cDNA molecules so that TCRs could be counted quantitatively and reproducibly. Per the authors' processing: The median number of TCRs per sample was some 100,000, ranging from 23,224 to 690,600. V, J and CDR3 annotation of the TCR reads was performed with the Decombinator software suite. Every sample was subsampled to the same number of TCRs (28,000) for the PS versus PT1 abundance plots. Expanded TCRs were defined as absent before sensitization and observed at least eight times at the 2-week time point. The raw public reads went through TCRdb reprocessing: fastp at Q25, MiXCR clone calling, in-frame beta chains kept. Each CDR3 protein gets just one entry, which takes the most common genes and DNA from the rows behind it. What appears here as the V and J calls and clone size reflects TCRdb's work, not the paper's. Within this sample are approximately 43,000 distinct CDR3 sequences, with 4% of them counted one time only. The ten largest clonotypes hold around 28% of the sample.

This entry is derived from a study of human T cells and chemical hapten exposure (dated by TCRdb to 2020 to 2023). Background for the entire study: For sensitization, 2% DPC in acetone was applied to a roughly 2 cm by roughly 2 cm area of upper inner arm skin. Throughout the roughly 24-week study period, patients were also given weekly therapeutic DPC doses on the scalp. Patch testing was done on the upper back using Finn chambers containing 0.01% DPC, and results were scored after 6 days according to International Contact Dermatitis Research Group standards. The patient cohort, mostly female, included alopecia areata with under or over 50% scalp involvement, alopecia totalis and alopecia universalis. The libraries were sequenced as a pool, and the TCR yield per sample differed mostly because of small variations in library volumes within the pool. In alopecia patients, the study followed how the peripheral blood TCR repertoire changed in vivo over primary and secondary sensitization to diphenylcyclopropenone (DPC), a hapten. Patient blood was sampled pre-sensitization (week 0) and at 2, 6 and about 24 weeks after DPC sensitization. Blood for TCR sequencing was provided by twenty-nine alopecia patients at one to four time points (pre-sensitization, 2, 6 and 24 weeks). Each blood RNA sample was used to sequence both TCR alpha and TCR beta chains. The paper's findings and limits, for the study overall: DPC sensitization did not change the number of TCRs with a frequency above 1 in 1000, and there was no evidence of changes in global repertoire structure. Expanded TCRs formed significantly more large CDR3 similarity clusters than pre-sensitization or healthy control sets, consistent with antigen-driven responses. Patch test score correlated positively with the number of PT1 expanded TCRs, reaching significance at thresholds 8, 16 and 32 but not at 4. Because every patient had alopecia, a presumed autoimmune disease, the patients' immune response might differ from that of healthy individuals. Repeated subsampling changed both the strength of the expansion versus patch-test correlation and the threshold at which that correlation became significant.

The sample was whole blood, taken in connection with sensitization to the hapten diphenylcyclopropenone (DPC). The V and J genes are TRBV3-1 and TRBJ2-3, with TRBD2 matching 11 junction bases. This receptor was obtained from a man in his fifties or sixties with alopecia areata. Some clones in this sample may be carry-over from other donors' samples. The bases read TGTGCCAGCAGCCAACCGACTAGCGGGGGCACAGATACGCAGTATTTT. Translation gives CASSQPTSGGTDTQYF.